The 9 T cell receptor beta chains in this list originate from one sample, sequenced in a study of T cell repertoires in cytomegalovirus infection. TCRdb used MiXCR to reprocess the reads, holding one entry per CDR3 protein. Altogether fewer than 350,000 distinct CDR3 sequences are present, about 29% being singletons, with the ten largest covering 20%. Their antigens are not known. Sequencing used cultured PBMCs, obtained from culture after CMV antigen stimulation. All receptors derive from a human donor in good health (CMV status not recorded). Some clones in this sample may be carry-over from other donors' samples.

The table lists this clonotype with a few counts. V gene TRBV6-1 combines with J gene TRBJ2-7; 10 positions agree with TRBD2. V dropped 6 bases and J dropped 0; count of bases not matched to a gene: 14. The CDR3 loop spans 18 amino acids. CDR1 and CDR2 from the germline V gene are MNHNS and SASEGT. In nucleotides, the CDR3 is TGTGCCAGCAGAGCCGGGACTAGCGTAACAAGGAGCTCCTACGAGCAGTACTTC. This codes for CASRAGTSVTRSSYEQYF.

This chain connects TRBV9 to TRBJ2-5; D remains unclear. The CDR3 is 15 amino acids. The V gene's germline CDR1 is SGDLS and CDR2 YYNGEE. V lost 4 bases to trimming and J lost 3 bases, with 16 bases between them. In DNA form, the CDR3 reads TGTGCCAGCAGCCCCCTACTACGGGCGGAAGAGACCCAGTACTTC. The encoded protein is CASSPLLRAEETQYF.

This clonotype was seen many times. V and J are TRBV7-6 and TRBJ1-1; 8 positions match TRBD1. The V segment lost 3 bases and the J segment 0 bases; nucleotides outside the gene matches: 3. Germline lookup yields CDR1 SGHVS and CDR2 FNYEAQ. The CDR3 loop spans 15 amino acids. For the CDR3, the DNA is TGTGCCAGCAGCTTGCCGGACAGGGTGAACACTGAAGCTTTCTTT. It encodes CASSLPDRVNTEAFF.

The chain links TRBV12-3 or TRBV12-4 to TRBJ1-1, with D unclear. The CDR3 runs 15 residues. V was pared by 5 bases and J by 0 bases, with 13 bases between. The CDR3 DNA reads TGTGCCAGCAGTGTCTTCCCGACCATGAACACTGAAGCTTTCTTT. Protein product: CASSVFPTMNTEAFF.

This clonotype was recorded many times. The chain is built from TRBV6-1 and TRBJ2-1; TRBD1 is a possible D gene (6 bases). The ends were cut back, 0 bases at V and 7 bases at J, with 13 bases in the middle. The length of the CDR3 is 15 residues. Germline lookup yields CDR1 MNHNS and CDR2 SASEGT. CDR3 nucleotide sequence: TGTGCCAGCAGTGAAGCGGCGGCAGGGGCTAATGAGCAGTTCTTC. Its protein is CASSEAAAGANEQFF.

This clonotype was recorded a few times. The rearrangement joins TRBV12-3 or TRBV12-4 to TRBJ1-1, with D possibly matching TRBD1 (5 bases). The V gene lost 7 bases and the J gene lost 6 bases, with 12 bases spanning the gap. This CDR3 spans 12 amino acids. The CDR3 loop reads CASKETASEAFF. The CDR3 DNA follows: TGTGCCAGCAAAGAGACAGCCTCTGAAGCTTTCTTT.

This clonotype was detected only a few times. The chain employs TRBV6-1 and TRBJ2-5, with D possibly matching TRBD2 (6 bases). The germline gives CDR1 MNHNS, CDR2 SASEGT. This CDR3 comprises 14 residues. V lost 5 bases and J lost 5, with 15 bases in between. In nucleotides, the CDR3 is TGTGCCAGCAGTCAACCCCTAGCGTGGGAGACCCAGTACTTC. Translating gives CASSQPLAWETQYF.

The genes are TRBV12-5 and TRBJ2-1; tentative D call: TRBD2 (6 bases). Germline V gene sequence: CDR1 LGHNT, CDR2 FRNRAP. Trimming pared 7 bases from V and 3 bases from J, leaving 16 bases between. The CDR3 length is 15 residues. In DNA form, the CDR3 reads TGTGCTAGTGCCCCCCGGCTAGCGCTCTACAATGAGCAGTTCTTC. Its protein product is CASAPRLALYNEQFF.

This clonotype was detected a few times. The rearrangement uses TRBV7-6 and TRBJ1-4; no clear D gene. The CDR3 spans 16 residues. Trimming left V 8 bases short and J 0 bases short, with 16 bases between. CDR1 and CDR2 from the germline V gene are SGHVS and FNYEAQ. The CDR3 loop is CASGTFRSATNEKLFF. The CDR3 DNA follows: TGTGCCAGCGGAACCTTTCGATCTGCAACTAATGAAAAACTGTTTTTT.